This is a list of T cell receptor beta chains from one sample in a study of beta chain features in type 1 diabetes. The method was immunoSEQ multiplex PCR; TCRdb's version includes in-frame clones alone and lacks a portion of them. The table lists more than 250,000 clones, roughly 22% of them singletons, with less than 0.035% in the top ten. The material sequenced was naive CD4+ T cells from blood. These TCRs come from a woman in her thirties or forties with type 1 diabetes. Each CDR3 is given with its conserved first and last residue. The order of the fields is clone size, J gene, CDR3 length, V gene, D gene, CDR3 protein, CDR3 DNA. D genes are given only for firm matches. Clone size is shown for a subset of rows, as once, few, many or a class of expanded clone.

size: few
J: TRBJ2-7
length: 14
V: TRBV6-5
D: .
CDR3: CASSPLGSSYEQYF
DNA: TGTGCCAGCAGTCCGCTGGGGAGCTCCTACGAGCAGTACTTC

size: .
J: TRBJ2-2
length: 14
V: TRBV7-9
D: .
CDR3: CASSLEGATGELFF
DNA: TGTGCCAGCAGCTTAGAAGGGGCCACCGGGGAGCTGTTTTTT

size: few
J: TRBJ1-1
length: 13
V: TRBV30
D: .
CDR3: CAWSVLTNTEAFF
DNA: TGTGCCTGGAGTGTACTAACGAACACTGAAGCTTTCTTT

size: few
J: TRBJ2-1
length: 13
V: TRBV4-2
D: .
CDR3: CASSLGASDEQFF
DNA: TGTGCCAGCAGCCTAGGGGCCAGTGATGAGCAGTTCTTC

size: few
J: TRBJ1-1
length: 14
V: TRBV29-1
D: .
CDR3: CSVGWGPADTEAFF
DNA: TGCAGCGTTGGATGGGGCCCTGCGGACACTGAAGCTTTCTTT

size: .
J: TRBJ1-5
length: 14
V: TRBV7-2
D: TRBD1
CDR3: CASSRDSLNQPQHF
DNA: TGTGCCAGCAGTCGGGACAGCCTCAATCAGCCCCAGCATTTT

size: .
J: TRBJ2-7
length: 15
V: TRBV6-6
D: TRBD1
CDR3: CASSSEDRGNYEQYF
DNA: TGTGCCAGCAGTTCTGAGGACAGGGGGAACTACGAGCAGTACTTC

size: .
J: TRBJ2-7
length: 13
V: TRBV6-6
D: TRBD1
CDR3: CASRDRVSGEQYF
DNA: TGTGCCAGCAGGGACAGGGTCTCGGGCGAGCAGTACTTC

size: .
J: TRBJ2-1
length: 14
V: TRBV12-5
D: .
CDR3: CASGPLGARDEQFF
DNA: TGTGCTAGTGGCCCCCTCGGAGCGCGCGATGAGCAGTTCTTC

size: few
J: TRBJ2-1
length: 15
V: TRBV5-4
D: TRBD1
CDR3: CASSTGQGRVYEQFF
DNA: TGTGCCAGCAGCACTGGACAGGGTAGGGTGTATGAGCAGTTCTTC

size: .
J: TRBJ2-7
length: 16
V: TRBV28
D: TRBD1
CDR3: CASSFGSGQSSYEQYF
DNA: TGTGCCAGCAGTTTTGGATCGGGACAGTCCTCCTACGAGCAGTACTTC

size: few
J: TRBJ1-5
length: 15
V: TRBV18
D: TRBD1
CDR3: CASSLRSGGGQPQHF
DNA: TGTGCCAGCTCACTACGATCAGGGGGCGGTCAGCCCCAGCATTTT

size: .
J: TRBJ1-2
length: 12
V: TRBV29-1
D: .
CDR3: CSALGQGYGYTF
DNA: TGCAGCGCCCTAGGGCAGGGATACGGCTACACCTTC

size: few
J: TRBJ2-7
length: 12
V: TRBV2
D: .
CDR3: CASSGSTYEQYF
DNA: TGTGCCAGCAGTGGTTCCACCTACGAGCAGTACTTC

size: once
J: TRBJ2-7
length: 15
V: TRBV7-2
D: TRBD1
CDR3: CASSWGQAGSYEQYF
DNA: TGTGCCAGCAGCTGGGGACAGGCTGGCTCCTACGAGCAGTACTTC

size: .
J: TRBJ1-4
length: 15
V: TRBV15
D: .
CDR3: CATSRDREVREKLFF
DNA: TGTGCCACCAGCAGAGATCGAGAGGTTCGAGAAAAACTGTTTTTT

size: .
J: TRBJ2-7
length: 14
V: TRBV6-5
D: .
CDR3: CASSSPAGPYEQYF
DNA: TGTGCCAGCAGTTCTCCGGCAGGGCCCTACGAGCAGTACTTC

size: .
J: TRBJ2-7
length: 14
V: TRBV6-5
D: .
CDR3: CASSYTAGSYEQYF
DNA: TGTGCCAGCAGTTACACGGCAGGATCCTACGAGCAGTACTTC

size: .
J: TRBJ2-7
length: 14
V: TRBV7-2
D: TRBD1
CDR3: CASSTGTGPYEQYF
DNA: TGTGCCAGCAGCACTGGGACAGGACCATACGAGCAGTACTTC

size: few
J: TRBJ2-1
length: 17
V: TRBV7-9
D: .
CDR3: CASSPFGGISGYNEQFF
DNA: TGTGCCAGCAGCCCTTTTGGGGGGATCAGTGGCTACAATGAGCAGTTCTTC

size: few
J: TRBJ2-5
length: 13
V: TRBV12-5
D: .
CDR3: CASGLGPRETQYF
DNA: TGTGCTAGTGGTTTGGGCCCCAGGGAGACCCAGTACTTC

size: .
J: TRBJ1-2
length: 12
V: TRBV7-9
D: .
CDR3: CAGGRGADGYTF
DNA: TGTGCCGGAGGGCGCGGGGCAGATGGCTACACCTTC